The clone carrying this T cell receptor (beta chain) was counted between two and nine times. What it recognizes is unknown. In the library, individual cDNA molecules carried attached unique molecular identifiers. From the 5' RACE reads, TCRdb called clonotypes with MiXCR, one entry per CDR3 protein. The sample lists tens of thousands of distinct CDR3 sequences, 10% occurring once. CDR3 length: 14 residues. CDR1 is MNHEY and CDR2 is SVGEGT in the germline V gene. Trimming shortened V by 4 bases and J by 6 bases, and 16 bases separated the two germline ends. This sample was included in a study of early T cells in non-severe SARS-CoV-2 infection. Turning to the study itself: Sequencing was performed on bulk RNA from unsorted whole blood, leaving chains unpaired. Study findings and constraints: Anti-spike CD8 specificities were favored by VDJdb matching, whose results missed private and CD4 specificities.

This TCR was recovered from an adult who was a healthcare worker with PCR-confirmed SARS-CoV-2 infection or an uninfected control (not recorded which). Sequencing was performed on whole blood. The rearrangement links TRBV6-2 or TRBV6-3 to TRBJ2-7; the D is unclear. The CDR3 loop reads CASSSILFPGEQYF. In nucleotides, the CDR3 is TGTGCCAGCAGTTCCATCCTCTTTCCCGGCGAGCAGTACTTC.